This is a list of T cell receptor beta chains from one sample in a study of control samples from healthy donors and cancer patients. Assay used: immunoSEQ multiplex PCR; TCRdb lists only in-frame clones, some missing. The sample records approximately 76,000 clones, approximately 82% being singletons. The source material was PBMCs. Source of these receptors: a man in his sixties with head and neck cancer. Each CDR3 is given with its conserved first and last residue. D genes are given only for firm matches. Clone size is stated in some rows and not others, as once, few, many or a class when expanded.

V	size	J	D	CDR3	DNA
TRBV27	.	TRBJ2-3	.	CASSPTGTDTQYF	TGTGCCAGCAGTCCCACCGGAACAGATACGCAGTATTTT
TRBV12-5	.	TRBJ2-1	.	CASGPSGLNNQQFF	TGTGCTAGTGGTCCGAGCGGGTTGAACAATCAGCAGTTCTTC
TRBV25-1	.	TRBJ1-6	.	CASRTVNNSPLHF	TGTGCCAGCAGGACAGTCAATAATTCACCCCTCCACTTT
TRBV6-5	once	TRBJ1-2	.	CASSPQASGYGYTF	TGTGCCAGCAGCCCACAGGCTAGCGGCTATGGCTACACCTTC
TRBV18	.	TRBJ2-2	.	CASSPLQVNTGELFF	TGTGCCAGCTCACCACTACAGGTGAACACCGGGGAGCTGTTTTTT
TRBV9	.	TRBJ2-5	TRBD1	CASSVQGAETQYF	TGTGCCAGCAGCGTTCAGGGGGCAGAGACCCAGTACTTC
TRBV6-6	once	TRBJ1-4	TRBD1	CASSPRDSSNEKLFF	TGTGCCAGCAGTCCGAGGGACAGTAGTAATGAAAAACTGTTTTTT
TRBV12-3/TRBV12-4	.	TRBJ1-5	.	CASSFERNQPQHF	TGTGCCAGCAGTTTCGAACGGAATCAGCCCCAGCATTTT
TRBV5-1	.	TRBJ2-2	TRBD2	CASSGGQTSGIGELFF	TGCGCCAGCAGCGGGGGACAGACTAGCGGGATCGGGGAGCTGTTTTTT
TRBV3-1/TRBV3-2	once	TRBJ1-5	.	CASSQGRNQPQHF	TGTGCCAGCAGCCAAGGGCGAAATCAGCCCCAGCATTTT
TRBV4-2	.	TRBJ1-2	.	CASSQDLSETPSVYGYTF	TGTGCCAGCAGCCAAGATCTCTCCGAGACACCAAGTGTCTATGGCTACACCTTC
TRBV4-2	.	TRBJ2-7	TRBD2	CASSPQGTSGSYEQYF	TGTGCCAGCAGCCCTCAAGGGACTAGCGGCTCCTACGAGCAGTACTTC
TRBV20-1	.	TRBJ1-2	.	CSARGDYGYTF	TGCAGTGCTAGGGGGGACTATGGCTACACCTTC
TRBV29-1	.	TRBJ2-1	.	CSVVGETANEQFF	TGCAGCGTTGTCGGGGAGACGGCCAATGAGCAGTTCTTC
TRBV5-1	.	TRBJ2-3	.	CASSLEAAGSPDTQYF	TGCGCCAGCAGCTTGGAGGCAGCTGGGAGCCCAGATACGCAGTATTTT
TRBV18	few	TRBJ2-5	.	CASSPRGLETQYF	TGTGCCAGCTCACCAAGGGGTTTGGAGACCCAGTACTTC
TRBV19	.	TRBJ2-7	.	CASSRLAAYEQYF	TGTGCCAGTAGTAGGTTAGCGGCCTACGAGCAGTACTTC
TRBV27	.	TRBJ2-7	TRBD1	CASSFLGQGHYEQYF	TGTGCCAGCAGTTTTTTGGGACAGGGGCACTACGAGCAGTACTTC
TRBV6-4	few	TRBJ2-6	.	CASSRTSGANVLTF	TGTGCCAGCAGCCGGACCTCTGGGGCCAACGTCCTGACTTTC